This TCR beta chain was sequenced during a study of Graves' ophthalmopathy and Graves' hyperthyroidism. Lactation, pregnancy, uncontrolled infections and other autoimmune diseases were all grounds for excluding patients. As diagnostic evidence, clinical symptoms, serum thyroxine, TRAb, thyroid ultrasound and orbital computed tomography were relied upon. What supplied the PBMCs was about 9.1 ml of fresh peripheral blood. CDR3 regions of TCR beta were amplified from RNA transcripts. The authors performed first-round RT-PCR with HTBI primers and then a second-round multiplex PCR. TCRdb reprocessed the multiplex PCR reads via MiXCR and lists one record per CDR3 protein. The table includes around 470,000 distinct CDR3 sequences, around an eighth detected once. The CDR3 extends over 14 amino acids. CDR1 MNHNS and CDR2 SASEGT come from the germline V gene. V shed 1 base and J shed 1 base, with 7 bases lying between them.

The receptor's source is a woman in her 30s with Graves' ophthalmopathy. The chain has TRBV6-1 and TRBJ2-5, with D tentatively TRBD1 (5 bases). The sequencing sample was made of blood. The CDR3 bases are TGTGCCAGCAGTGAAGACCAGGGCCAAGAGACCCAGTACTTC. As protein: CASSEDQGQETQYF.